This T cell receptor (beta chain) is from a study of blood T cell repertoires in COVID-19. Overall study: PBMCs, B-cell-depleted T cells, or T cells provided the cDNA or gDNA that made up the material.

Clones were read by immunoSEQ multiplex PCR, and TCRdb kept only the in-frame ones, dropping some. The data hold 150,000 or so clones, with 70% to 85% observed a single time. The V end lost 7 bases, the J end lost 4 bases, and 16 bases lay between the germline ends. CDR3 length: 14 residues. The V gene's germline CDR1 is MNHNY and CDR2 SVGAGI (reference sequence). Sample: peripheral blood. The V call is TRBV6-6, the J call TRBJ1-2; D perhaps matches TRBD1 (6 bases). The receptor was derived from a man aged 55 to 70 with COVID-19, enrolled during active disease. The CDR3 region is CASKTGSPGYGYTF. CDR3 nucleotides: TGTGCCAGCAAGACAGGTTCCCCGGGCTATGGCTACACCTTC.